This TCR beta chain is drawn from a study of T cells in Graves' hyperthyroidism and ophthalmopathy. The investigators amplified TCR beta CDR3 regions from RNA transcripts. The TCR CDR3 first-round RT-PCR relied on the HTBI primer set. MiXCR, applied by TCRdb to the multiplex PCR reads, yields one record per CDR3 protein. This sample has 200,000 to 300,000 distinct CDR3 sequences, with less than 20% found just once. This clonotype occurred many times. The length of the CDR3 is 15 residues. Germline CDR1 reads SGHTA; CDR2 reads FQGTGA. V lost 1 base to trimming and J lost 0 bases, with 9 bases between them.

The receptor comes from a woman aged 18-35 years with Graves' ophthalmopathy. Sample: blood. J is TRBJ1-1 and V is TRBV7-3; unclear D gene. CDR3: CASSLSVGLNTEAFF. CDR3 DNA sequence: TGTGCCAGCAGCTTAAGCGTAGGCCTGAACACTGAAGCTTTCTTT.